The rows below give T cell receptor beta chains drawn from one sample of a study of cytomegalovirus exposure and HLA in healthy donors. Measured with immunoSEQ multiplex PCR; TCRdb has only the in-frame clones, and not every one. The sample lists some 270,000 clones; under 90% were seen once. Sequencing used PBMCs. These receptors were taken from a girl aged 2-9 years in good health and CMV-seronegative. CDR3s include the opening cysteine and the closing phenylalanine or tryptophan. Fields, in order: D gene, clone size, J gene, V gene, CDR3 protein, CDR3 DNA. A D gene is named only where the DNA matches it firmly. A clone size is listed for some rows: how often the clone was seen (once, few, many), or a class if it is expanded.

>TRBD2|.|TRBJ2-1|TRBV4-2
CASSPPSGRNNEQFF
TGTGCCAGCAGCCCGCCTAGCGGGAGAAACAATGAGCAGTTCTTC
>.|.|TRBJ2-2|TRBV7-6
CASSLAQGGSGELFF
TGTGCCAGCAGCTTAGCACAGGGGGGGTCCGGGGAGCTGTTTTTT
>TRBD1|once|TRBJ2-3|TRBV13
CASSRRQGPSDRDTQYF
TGTGCCAGCAGCCGCCGACAGGGGCCATCCGATCGAGATACGCAGTATTTT
>TRBD2|.|TRBJ2-7|TRBV6-5
CASSYSGTSGYEQYF
TGTGCCAGCAGTTACTCGGGGACTAGCGGCTACGAGCAGTACTTC
>TRBD2|.|TRBJ2-1|TRBV28
CASSFLPGTSSYNEQFF
TGTGCCAGCAGTTTCCTTCCCGGGACTAGCTCCTACAATGAGCAGTTCTTC
>.|.|TRBJ2-7|TRBV6-5
CATQGGPTYEQYF
TGTGCCACCCAAGGAGGGCCAACCTACGAGCAGTACTTC
>.|.|TRBJ1-3|TRBV13
CASSFPGGGAGNTIYF
TGTGCCAGCAGCTTTCCAGGAGGGGGGGCTGGAAACACCATATATTTT
>.|.|TRBJ2-7|TRBV19
CASSIVAGRFYEQYF
TGTGCCAGTAGTATAGTGGCAGGGAGGTTCTACGAGCAGTACTTC
>.|.|TRBJ2-1|TRBV9
CASSKGVRGRYNEQFF
TGTGCCAGCAGCAAGGGGGTAAGGGGTCGCTACAATGAGCAGTTCTTC
>.|.|TRBJ2-5|TRBV11-1
CASSQQFYQETQYF
TGTGCCAGCAGCCAACAGTTCTACCAAGAGACCCAGTACTTC
>.|.|TRBJ2-3|TRBV29-1
CSVGRSAGRDTQYF
TGCAGCGTTGGTAGGTCCGCAGGGCGAGATACGCAGTATTTT
>TRBD2|.|TRBJ2-1|TRBV29-1
CSAYTSGFYNEQFF
TGCAGCGCTTACACTAGCGGTTTCTACAATGAGCAGTTCTTC
>TRBD2|.|TRBJ2-1|TRBV7-6
CASSLGWLAGSYNEQFF
TGTGCCAGCAGCTTAGGATGGCTAGCGGGTTCCTACAATGAGCAGTTCTTC
>.|.|TRBJ2-7|TRBV5-1
CASSLRGEVYEQYF
TGCGCCAGCAGCTTGCGTGGAGAGGTCTACGAGCAGTACTTC
>TRBD1|.|TRBJ2-5|TRBV30
CAWSRRGLGTQYF
TGTGCCTGGAGTCGAAGGGGGCTAGGGACCCAGTACTTC
>TRBD1|.|TRBJ2-3|TRBV12-5
CASATDRGLTDTQYF
TGTGCTAGTGCTACAGACAGGGGGTTGACAGATACGCAGTATTTT
>TRBD1|.|TRBJ2-7|TRBV4-2
CASSQRKSGGTGEQYF
TGTGCCAGCAGCCAAAGAAAGTCAGGGGGCACAGGCGAGCAGTACTTC
>TRBD1|.|TRBJ1-2|TRBV10-3
CAIATGALDYGYTF
TGTGCCATCGCAACAGGGGCGCTAGACTATGGCTACACCTTC
>TRBD2|.|TRBJ2-5|TRBV5-1
CASSSGLAEETQYF
TGCGCCAGCAGCTCCGGACTAGCGGAAGAGACCCAGTACTTC
>TRBD1|.|TRBJ1-5|TRBV7-4
CASSPINRGRSSYSNQPQHF
TGTGCCAGCAGCCCGATTAACAGGGGGCGGTCCTCTTATAGCAATCAGCCCCAGCATTTT
>.|once|TRBJ1-2|TRBV6-5
CASSYSGSGNYGYTF
TGTGCCAGCAGTTACTCGGGCAGTGGGAACTATGGCTACACCTTC
>.|once|TRBJ1-2|TRBV5-1
CASSPRTDYGYTF
TGCGCCAGCAGCCCACGGACAGACTATGGCTACACCTTC
>.|.|TRBJ1-1|TRBV4-1
CASSLTGLWNTEAFF
TGCGCCAGCAGCCTTACAGGTTTATGGAACACTGAAGCTTTCTTT
>.|.|TRBJ1-2|TRBV4-2
CASSQDPTAANYGYTF
TGTGCCAGCAGCCAAGATCCGACAGCCGCTAACTATGGCTACACCTTC